The source of this T cell receptor beta chain is a study of spatial heterogeneity in lung cancer. Points on this clonotype: One junction end does not reproduce the germline sequence, and a read error may be involved.

The CDR3 is 11 residues long. The germline V gene encodes CDR1 SQVTM and CDR2 ANQGSEA. Each CDR3 protein gets one entry after TCRdb re-called the 5' RACE reads with MiXCR. The table records over 95,000 distinct CDR3 sequences, approximately 10% of them present only once. The time point denotes: blood at routine non-recurrence follow-up after resection. This receptor was taken from a female donor with early-stage non-small cell lung cancer. Sequences were derived from PBMCs, sampled at follow-up. J is TRBJ2-7 and V is TRBV29-1; D unresolved. The CDR3, as DNA: TGCAGCGTCGAAGAATTCTACGAGCAGTACTTC. It codes for CSVEEFYEQYF.